The clone carrying this T cell receptor beta chain came up a few times. This record comes from a study of T cells after yellow fever vaccination. Germline trimming cut 8 bases from V and 4 bases from J; bases unmatched to any gene: 5. Looked up from germline, CDR1 is SGHRS and CDR2 is YFSETQ. The CDR3 has 13 residues. TCRdb called the 5' RACE reads again in MiXCR, with one record for every CDR3 protein. The table records 200,000 to 300,000 distinct CDR3 sequences, less than 7.5% of them present only once. V gene TRBV5-1 combines with J gene TRBJ2-2; 7 bases agree with TRBD1. The sequences come from CD4+ T cells sorted from PBMCs, collected on the day of the yellow fever booster vaccination. This clonotype originated in a man aged 25-45 years who received the YFV17D yellow fever vaccine. CDR3 amino acids: CASKQGSTGELFF. The CDR3 nucleotides read TGCGCCAGTAAACAGGGGAGCACCGGGGAGCTGTTTTTT.